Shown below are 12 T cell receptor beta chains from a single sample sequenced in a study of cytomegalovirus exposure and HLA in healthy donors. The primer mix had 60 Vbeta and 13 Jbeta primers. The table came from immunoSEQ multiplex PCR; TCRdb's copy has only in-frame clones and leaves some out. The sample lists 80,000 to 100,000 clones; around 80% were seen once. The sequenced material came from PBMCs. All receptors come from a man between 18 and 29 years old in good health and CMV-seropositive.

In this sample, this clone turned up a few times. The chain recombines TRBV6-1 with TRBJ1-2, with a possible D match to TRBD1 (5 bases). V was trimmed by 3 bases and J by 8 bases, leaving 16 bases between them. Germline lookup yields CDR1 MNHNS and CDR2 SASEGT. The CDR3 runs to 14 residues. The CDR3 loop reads CASSEGEGAGGYTF. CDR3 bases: TGTGCCAGCAGTGAGGGTGAAGGGGCCGGCGGCTACACCTTC.

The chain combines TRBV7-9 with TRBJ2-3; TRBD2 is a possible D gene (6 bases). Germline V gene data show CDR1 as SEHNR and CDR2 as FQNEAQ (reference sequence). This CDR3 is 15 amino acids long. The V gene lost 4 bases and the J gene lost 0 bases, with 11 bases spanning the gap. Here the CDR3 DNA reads TGTGCCAGCAGCTATCCCGGGGGAAGCACAGATACGCAGTATTTT. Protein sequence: CASSYPGGSTDTQYF.

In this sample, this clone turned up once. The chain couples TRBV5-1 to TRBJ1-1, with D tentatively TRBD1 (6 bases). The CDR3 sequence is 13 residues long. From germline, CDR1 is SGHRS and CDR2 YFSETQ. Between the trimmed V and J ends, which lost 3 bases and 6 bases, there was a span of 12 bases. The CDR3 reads CASSSQGGAEAFF. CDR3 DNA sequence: TGCGCCAGCAGCTCCCAAGGGGGGGCTGAAGCTTTCTTT.

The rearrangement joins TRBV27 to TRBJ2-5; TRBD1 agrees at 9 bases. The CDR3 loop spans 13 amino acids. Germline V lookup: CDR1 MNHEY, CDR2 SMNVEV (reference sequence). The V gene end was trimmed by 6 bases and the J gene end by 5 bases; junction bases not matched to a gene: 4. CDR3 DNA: TGTGCCAGCAGACGGACAGGGGTGGAGACCCAGTACTTC. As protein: CASRRTGVETQYF.

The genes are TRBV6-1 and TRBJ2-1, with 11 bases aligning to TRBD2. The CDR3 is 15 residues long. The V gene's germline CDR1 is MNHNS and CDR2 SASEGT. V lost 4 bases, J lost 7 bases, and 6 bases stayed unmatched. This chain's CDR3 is CASSGASGGMNEQFF. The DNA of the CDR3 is TGTGCCAGCAGTGGGGCTAGCGGGGGGATGAATGAGCAGTTCTTC.

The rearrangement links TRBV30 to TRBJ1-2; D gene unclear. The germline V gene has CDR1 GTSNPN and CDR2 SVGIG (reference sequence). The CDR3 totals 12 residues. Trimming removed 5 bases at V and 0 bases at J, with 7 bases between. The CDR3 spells CAWEEPNYGYTF. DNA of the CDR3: TGTGCCTGGGAGGAGCCTAACTATGGCTACACCTTC.

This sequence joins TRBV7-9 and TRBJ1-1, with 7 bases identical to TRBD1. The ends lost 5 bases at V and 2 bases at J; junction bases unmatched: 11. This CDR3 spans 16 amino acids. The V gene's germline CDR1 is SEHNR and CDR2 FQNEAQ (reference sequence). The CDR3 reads CASSTLQTGRNTEAFF. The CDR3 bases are TGTGCCAGCAGCACCCTACAGACAGGGCGAAACACTGAAGCTTTCTTT.

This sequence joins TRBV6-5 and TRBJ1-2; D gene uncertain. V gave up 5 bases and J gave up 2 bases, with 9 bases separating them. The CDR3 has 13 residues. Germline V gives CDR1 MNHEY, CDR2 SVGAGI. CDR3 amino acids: CASSPRENYGYTF. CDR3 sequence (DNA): TGTGCCAGCAGTCCTAGGGAGAACTATGGCTACACCTTC.

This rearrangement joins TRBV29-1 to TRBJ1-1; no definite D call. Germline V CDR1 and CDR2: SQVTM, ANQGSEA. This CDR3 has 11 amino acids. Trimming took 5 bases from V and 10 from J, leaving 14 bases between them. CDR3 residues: CSVTDPEIAFF. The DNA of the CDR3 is TGCAGCGTTACAGACCCAGAGATAGCTTTCTTT.

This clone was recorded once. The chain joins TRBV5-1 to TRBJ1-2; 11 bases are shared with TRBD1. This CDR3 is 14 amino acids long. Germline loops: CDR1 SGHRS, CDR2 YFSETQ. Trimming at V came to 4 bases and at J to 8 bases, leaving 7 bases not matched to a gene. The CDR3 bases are TGCGCCAGCAGCAAGGGACAGGGGGATGGCGGCTACACCTTC. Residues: CASSKGQGDGGYTF. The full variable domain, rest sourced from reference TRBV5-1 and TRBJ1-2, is KAGVTQTPRYLIKTRGQQVTLSCSPISGHRSVSWYQQTPGQGLQFLFEYFSETQRNKGNFPGRFSGRQFSNSRSEMNVSTLELGDSALYLCASSKGQGDGGYTFGSGTRLTVV.

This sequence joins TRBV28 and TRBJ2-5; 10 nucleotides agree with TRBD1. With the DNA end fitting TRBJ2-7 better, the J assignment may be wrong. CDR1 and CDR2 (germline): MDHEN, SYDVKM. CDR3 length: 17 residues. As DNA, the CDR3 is TGTGCCAGCAGTTTTGGTTCCGGACAGGGGGTTCGAGACGAGCAGTACTTC. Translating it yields CASSFGSGQGVRDEQYF.

CDR3 in DNA: TGCGCCAGCCGCGAAGGGGGCTCCTACGAGCAGTACTTC. Translated, it gives CASREGGSYEQYF. The chain uses TRBV5-1 and TRBJ2-7; a weak D match, TRBD1 (6 bases). The CDR3 runs 13 residues. V was shortened by 7 bases and J by 0 bases, with 11 bases between the two germline ends. Per the germline V gene, CDR1 is SGHRS and CDR2 is YFSETQ.